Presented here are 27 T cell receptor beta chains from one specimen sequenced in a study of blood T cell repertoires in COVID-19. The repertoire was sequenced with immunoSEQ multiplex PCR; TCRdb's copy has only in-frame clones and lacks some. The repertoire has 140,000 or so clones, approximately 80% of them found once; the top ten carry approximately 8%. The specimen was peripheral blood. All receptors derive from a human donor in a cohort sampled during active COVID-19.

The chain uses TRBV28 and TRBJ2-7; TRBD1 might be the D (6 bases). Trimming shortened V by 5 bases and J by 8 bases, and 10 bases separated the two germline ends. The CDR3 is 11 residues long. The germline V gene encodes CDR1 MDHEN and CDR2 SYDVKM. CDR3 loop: CASSPDRKQYF. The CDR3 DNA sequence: TGTGCCAGCAGTCCTGACAGGAAGCAGTACTTC.

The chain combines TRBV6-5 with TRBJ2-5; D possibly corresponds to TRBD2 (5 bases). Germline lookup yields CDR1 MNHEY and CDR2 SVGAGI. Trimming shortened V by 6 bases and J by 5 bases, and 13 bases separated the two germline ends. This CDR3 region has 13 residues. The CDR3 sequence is CASRLPGRETQYF. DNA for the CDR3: TGTGCCAGCAGACTACCGGGAAGGGAGACCCAGTACTTC.

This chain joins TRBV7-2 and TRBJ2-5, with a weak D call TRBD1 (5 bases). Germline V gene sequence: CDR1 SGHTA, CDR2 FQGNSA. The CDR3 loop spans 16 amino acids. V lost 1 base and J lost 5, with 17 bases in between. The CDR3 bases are TGTGCCAGCAGCTTAGATACCAGGGCCGCCGTGGAGACCCAGTACTTC. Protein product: CASSLDTRAAVETQYF.

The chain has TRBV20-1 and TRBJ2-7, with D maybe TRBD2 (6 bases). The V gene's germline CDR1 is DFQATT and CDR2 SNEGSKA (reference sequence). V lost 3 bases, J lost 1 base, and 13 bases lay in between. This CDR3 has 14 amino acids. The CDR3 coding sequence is TGCAGTGCTAGTTTCCGGGAGTGGTCCTACGAGCAGTACTTC. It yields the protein CSASFREWSYEQYF.

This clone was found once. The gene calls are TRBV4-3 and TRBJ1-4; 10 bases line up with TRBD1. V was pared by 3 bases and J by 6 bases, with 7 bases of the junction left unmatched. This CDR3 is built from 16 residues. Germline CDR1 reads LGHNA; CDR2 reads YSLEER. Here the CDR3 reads CASSHSPGTGDEKLFF. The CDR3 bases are TGCGCCAGCAGCCATTCTCCCGGGACAGGGGATGAAAAACTGTTTTTT.

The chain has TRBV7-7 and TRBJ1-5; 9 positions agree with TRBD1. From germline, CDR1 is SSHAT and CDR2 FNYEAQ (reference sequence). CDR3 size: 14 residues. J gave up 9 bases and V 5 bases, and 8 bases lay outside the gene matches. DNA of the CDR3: TGTGCCAGCAGCGCCCCCCAGGGACAGGGGCCCCAGCATTTT. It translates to CASSAPQGQGPQHF.

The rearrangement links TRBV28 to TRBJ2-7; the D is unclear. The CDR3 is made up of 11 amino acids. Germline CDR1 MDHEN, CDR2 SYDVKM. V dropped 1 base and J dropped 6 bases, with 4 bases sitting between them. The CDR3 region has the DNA TGTGCCAGCAGTTTATCTGTCGAGCAGTACTTC. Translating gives CASSLSVEQYF. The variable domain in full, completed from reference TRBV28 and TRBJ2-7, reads DVKVTQSSRYLVKRTGEKVFLECVQDMDHENMFWYRQDPGLGLRLIYFSYDVKMKEKGDIPEGYSVSREKKERFSLILESASTNQTSMYLCASSLSVEQYFGPGTRLTVT.

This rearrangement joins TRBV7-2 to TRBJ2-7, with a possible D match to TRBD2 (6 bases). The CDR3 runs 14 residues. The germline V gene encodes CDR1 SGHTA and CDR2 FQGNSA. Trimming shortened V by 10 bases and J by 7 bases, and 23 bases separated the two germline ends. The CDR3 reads CATRPGSPAGEQYF. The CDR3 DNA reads TGTGCCACCCGACCCGGGAGTCCCGCGGGGGAGCAGTACTTC.

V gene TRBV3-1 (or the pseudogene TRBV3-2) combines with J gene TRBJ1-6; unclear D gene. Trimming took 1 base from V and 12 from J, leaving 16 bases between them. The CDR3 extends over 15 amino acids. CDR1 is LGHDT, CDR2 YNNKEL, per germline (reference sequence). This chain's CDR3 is CASSQGQAGSVPLHF. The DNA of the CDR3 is TGTGCCAGCAGCCAAGGGCAGGCGGGGTCGGTACCCCTCCACTTT.

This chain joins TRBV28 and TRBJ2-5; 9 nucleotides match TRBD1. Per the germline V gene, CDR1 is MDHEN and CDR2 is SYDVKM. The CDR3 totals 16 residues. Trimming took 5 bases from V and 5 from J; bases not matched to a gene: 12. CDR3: CASSEAGTGRGETQYF. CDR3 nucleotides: TGTGCCAGCAGTGAAGCCGGGACAGGGAGGGGTGAGACCCAGTACTTC.

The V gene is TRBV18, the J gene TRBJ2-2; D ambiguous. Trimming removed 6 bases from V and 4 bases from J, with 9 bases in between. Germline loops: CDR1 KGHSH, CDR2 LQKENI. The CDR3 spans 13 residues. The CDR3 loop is CASSADSTGELFF. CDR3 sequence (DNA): TGTGCCAGCTCGGCAGACTCCACCGGGGAGCTGTTTTTT.

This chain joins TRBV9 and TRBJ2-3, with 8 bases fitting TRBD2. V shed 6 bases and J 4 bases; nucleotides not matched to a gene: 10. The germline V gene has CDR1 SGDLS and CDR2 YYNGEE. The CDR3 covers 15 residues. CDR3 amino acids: CASTPRGAGADTQYF. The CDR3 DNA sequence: TGTGCCAGCACCCCCCGCGGAGCGGGGGCAGATACGCAGTATTTT.

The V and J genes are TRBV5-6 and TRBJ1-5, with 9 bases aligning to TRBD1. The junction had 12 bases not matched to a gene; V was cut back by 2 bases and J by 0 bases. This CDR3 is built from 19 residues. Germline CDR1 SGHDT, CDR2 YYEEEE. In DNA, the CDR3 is TGTGCCAGCAGCTTCCCGGGACAGGGAAGTCGGCTTAGCAATCAGCCCCAGCATTTT. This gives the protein CASSFPGQGSRLSNQPQHF.

This CDR3 reads CASRTQGALGYGYTF. The CDR3 bases are TGTGCCAGCAGGACCCAGGGGGCTTTGGGCTATGGCTACACCTTC. The rearrangement uses TRBV7-2 and TRBJ1-2, with 8 bases identical to TRBD1. Germline loops: CDR1 SGHTA, CDR2 FQGNSA. This CDR3 is 15 amino acids long. Trimming at V came to 6 bases and at J to 4 bases, leaving 10 bases not matched to a gene.

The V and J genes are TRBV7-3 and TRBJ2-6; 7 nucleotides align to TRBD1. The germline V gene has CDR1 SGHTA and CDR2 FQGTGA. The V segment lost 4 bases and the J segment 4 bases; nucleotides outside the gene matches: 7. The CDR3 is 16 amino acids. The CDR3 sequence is CASSSPTGLGANVLTF. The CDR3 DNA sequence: TGTGCCAGCAGCTCACCGACAGGGTTGGGGGCCAACGTCCTGACTTTC. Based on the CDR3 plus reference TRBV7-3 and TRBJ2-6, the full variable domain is GAGVSQTPSNKVTEKGKYVELRCDPISGHTALYWYRQSLGQGPEFLIYFQGTGAADDSGLPNDRFFAVRPEGSVSTLKIQRTERGDSAVYLCASSSPTGLGANVLTFGAGSRLTVL.

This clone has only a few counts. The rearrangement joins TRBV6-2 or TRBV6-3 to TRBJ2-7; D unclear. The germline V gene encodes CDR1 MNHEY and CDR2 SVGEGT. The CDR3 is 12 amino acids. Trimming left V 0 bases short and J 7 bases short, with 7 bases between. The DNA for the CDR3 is TGTGCCAGCAGTTACTCCTCACGGGAGCAGTACTTC. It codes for CASSYSSREQYF.

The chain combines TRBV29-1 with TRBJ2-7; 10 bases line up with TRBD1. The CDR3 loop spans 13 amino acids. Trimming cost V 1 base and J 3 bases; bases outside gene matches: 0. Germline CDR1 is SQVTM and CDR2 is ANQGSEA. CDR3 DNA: TGCAGCGTTGAAGGGACAGGGGGCTACGAGCAGTACTTC. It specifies CSVEGTGGYEQYF.

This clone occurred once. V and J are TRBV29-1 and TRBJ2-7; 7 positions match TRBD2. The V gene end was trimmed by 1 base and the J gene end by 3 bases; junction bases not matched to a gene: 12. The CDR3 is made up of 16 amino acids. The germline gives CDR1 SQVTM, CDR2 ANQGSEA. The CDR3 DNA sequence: TGCAGCGTTGAAGGAGGTGGGGGGGGATCCCTCTACGAGCAGTACTTC. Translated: CSVEGGGGGSLYEQYF.

The CDR3 nucleotides read TGTGCCAGCAGCAAATCTCTGACAGCCACCTACGAGCAGTACTTC. Translated: CASSKSLTATYEQYF. This chain joins TRBV21-1 and TRBJ2-7; the table names TRBD1, a call not compared with the DNA. TRBV21-1 is assigned pseudogene status. There are 15 residues in the CDR3.

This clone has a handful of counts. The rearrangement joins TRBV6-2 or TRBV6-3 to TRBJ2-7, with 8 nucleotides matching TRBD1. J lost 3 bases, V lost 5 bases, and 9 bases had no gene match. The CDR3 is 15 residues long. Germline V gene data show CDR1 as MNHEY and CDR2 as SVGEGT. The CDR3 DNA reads TGTGCCAGCAGTCCCCAGGGACAGGCGATCTACGAGCAGTACTTC. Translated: CASSPQGQAIYEQYF.

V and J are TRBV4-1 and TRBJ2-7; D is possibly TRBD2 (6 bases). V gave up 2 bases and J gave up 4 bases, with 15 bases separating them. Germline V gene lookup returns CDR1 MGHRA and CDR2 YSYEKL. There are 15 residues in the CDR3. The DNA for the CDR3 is TGCGCCAGCAGCCAACCTGTCCGGAGGGAGTACGAGCAGTACTTC. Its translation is CASSQPVRREYEQYF.

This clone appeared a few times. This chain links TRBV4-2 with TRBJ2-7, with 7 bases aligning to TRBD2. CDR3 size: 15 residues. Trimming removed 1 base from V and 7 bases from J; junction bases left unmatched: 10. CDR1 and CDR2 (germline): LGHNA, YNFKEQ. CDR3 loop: CASSQGGAGAGEQYF. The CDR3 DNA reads TGTGCCAGCAGCCAAGGTGGCGCGGGAGCGGGGGAGCAGTACTTC.

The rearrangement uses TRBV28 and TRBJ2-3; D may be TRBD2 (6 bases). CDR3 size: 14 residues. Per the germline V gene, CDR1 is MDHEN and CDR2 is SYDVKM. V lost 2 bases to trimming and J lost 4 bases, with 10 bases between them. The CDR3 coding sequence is TGTGCCAGCAGTTTAGCGGGGCCCCCAGATACGCAGTATTTT. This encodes CASSLAGPPDTQYF.

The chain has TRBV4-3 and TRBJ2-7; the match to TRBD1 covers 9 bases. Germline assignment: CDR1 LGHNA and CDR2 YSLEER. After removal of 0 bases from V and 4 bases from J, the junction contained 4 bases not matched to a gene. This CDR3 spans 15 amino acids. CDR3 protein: CASSQDLQGAYEQYF. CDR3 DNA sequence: TGCGCCAGCAGCCAAGATCTACAGGGGGCGTACGAGCAGTACTTC.

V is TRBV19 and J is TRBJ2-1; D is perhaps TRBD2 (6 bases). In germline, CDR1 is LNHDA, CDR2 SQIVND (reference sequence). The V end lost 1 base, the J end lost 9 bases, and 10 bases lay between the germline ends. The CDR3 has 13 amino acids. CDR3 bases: TGTGCCAGTAGTATAGGGGGGACTCGTGAGCAGTTCTTC. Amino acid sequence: CASSIGGTREQFF. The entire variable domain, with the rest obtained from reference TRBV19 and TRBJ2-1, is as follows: DGGITQSPKYLFRKEGQNVTLSCEQNLNHDAMYWYRQDPGQGLRLIYYSQIVNDFQKGDIAEGYSVSREKKESFPLTVTSAQKNPTAFYLCASSIGGTREQFFGPGTRLTVL.

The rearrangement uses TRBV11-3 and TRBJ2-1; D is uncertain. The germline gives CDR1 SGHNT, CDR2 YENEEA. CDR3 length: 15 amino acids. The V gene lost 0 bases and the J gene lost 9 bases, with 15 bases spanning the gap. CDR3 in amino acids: CASSLDSASLSEQFF. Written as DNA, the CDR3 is TGTGCCAGCAGCTTAGATTCTGCCTCGCTTAGTGAGCAGTTCTTC.

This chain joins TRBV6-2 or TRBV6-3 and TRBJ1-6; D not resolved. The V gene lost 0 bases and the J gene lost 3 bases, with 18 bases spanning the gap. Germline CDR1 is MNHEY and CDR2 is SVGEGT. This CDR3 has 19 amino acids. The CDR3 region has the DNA TGTGCCAGCAGTTACTCGATACCCCCCGGCGGAGACTATAATTCACCCCTCCACTTT. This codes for CASSYSIPPGGDYNSPLHF.